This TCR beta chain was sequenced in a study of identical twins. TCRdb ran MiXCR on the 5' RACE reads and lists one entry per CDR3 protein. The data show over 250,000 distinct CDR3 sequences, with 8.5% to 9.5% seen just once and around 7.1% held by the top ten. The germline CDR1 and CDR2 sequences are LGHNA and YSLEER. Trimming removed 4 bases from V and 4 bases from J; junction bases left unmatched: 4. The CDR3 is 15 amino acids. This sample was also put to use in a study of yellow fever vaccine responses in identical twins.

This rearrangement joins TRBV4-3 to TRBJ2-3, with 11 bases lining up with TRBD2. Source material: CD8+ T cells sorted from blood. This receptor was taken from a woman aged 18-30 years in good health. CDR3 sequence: CASSPLAGEADTQYF. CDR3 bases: TGCGCCAGCAGCCCACTAGCGGGAGAGGCAGATACGCAGTATTTT.